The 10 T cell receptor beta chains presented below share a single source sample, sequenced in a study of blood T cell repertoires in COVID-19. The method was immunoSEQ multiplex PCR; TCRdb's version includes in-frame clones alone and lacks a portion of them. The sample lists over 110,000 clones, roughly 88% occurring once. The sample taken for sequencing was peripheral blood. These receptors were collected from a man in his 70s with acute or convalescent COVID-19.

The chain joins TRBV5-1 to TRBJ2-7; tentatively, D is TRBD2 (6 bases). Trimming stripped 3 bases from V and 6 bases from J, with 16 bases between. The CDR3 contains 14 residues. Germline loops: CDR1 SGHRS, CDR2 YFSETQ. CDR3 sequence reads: CASSWTEGTLEQYF. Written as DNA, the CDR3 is TGCGCCAGCAGCTGGACGGAAGGGACTCTCGAGCAGTACTTC.

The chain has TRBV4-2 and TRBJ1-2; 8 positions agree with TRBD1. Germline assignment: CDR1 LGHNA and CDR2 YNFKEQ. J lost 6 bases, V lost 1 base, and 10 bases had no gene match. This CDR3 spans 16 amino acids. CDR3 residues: CASSQALRTGKDGYTF. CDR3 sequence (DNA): TGTGCCAGCAGCCAAGCCCTAAGGACAGGGAAGGATGGCTACACCTTC.

CDR3 in amino acids: CASSSRAGDWYEQYF. CDR3 DNA: TGCGCCAGCAGCTCCCGAGCGGGGGACTGGTACGAGCAGTACTTC. The J gene is TRBJ2-7, the V gene TRBV5-1; 8 bases match TRBD2. The V gene end was trimmed by 3 bases and the J gene end by 4 bases; junction bases not matched to a gene: 9. Germline V lookup: CDR1 SGHRS, CDR2 YFSETQ. This CDR3 is 15 amino acids long.

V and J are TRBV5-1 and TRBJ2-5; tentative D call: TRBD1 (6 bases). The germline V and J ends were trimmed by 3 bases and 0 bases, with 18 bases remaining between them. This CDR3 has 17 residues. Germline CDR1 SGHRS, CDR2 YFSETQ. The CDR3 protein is CASSSTGLGRNQETQYF. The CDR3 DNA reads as TGCGCCAGCAGCTCGACAGGCCTGGGGAGAAACCAAGAGACCCAGTACTTC.

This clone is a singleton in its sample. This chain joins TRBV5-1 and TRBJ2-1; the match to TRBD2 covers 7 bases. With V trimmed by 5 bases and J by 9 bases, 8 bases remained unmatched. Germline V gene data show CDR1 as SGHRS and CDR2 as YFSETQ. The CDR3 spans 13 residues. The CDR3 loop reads CASRPGRESEQFF. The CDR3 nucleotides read TGCGCCAGCAGGCCCGGGCGGGAGAGTGAGCAGTTCTTC.

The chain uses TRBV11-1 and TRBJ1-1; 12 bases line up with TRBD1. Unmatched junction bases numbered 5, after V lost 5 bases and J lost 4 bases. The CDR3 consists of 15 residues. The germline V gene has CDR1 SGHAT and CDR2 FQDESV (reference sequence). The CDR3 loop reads CASSPGTGGFTEAFF. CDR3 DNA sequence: TGTGCCAGCAGCCCCGGGACAGGGGGCTTCACTGAAGCTTTCTTT.

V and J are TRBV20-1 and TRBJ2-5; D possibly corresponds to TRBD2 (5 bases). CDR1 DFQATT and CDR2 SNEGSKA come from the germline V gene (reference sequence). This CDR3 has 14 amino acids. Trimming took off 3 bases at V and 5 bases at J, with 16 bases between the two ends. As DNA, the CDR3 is TGCAGTGCTAGTATTGGGCTAGCTCACGAGACCCAGTACTTC. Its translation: CSASIGLAHETQYF.

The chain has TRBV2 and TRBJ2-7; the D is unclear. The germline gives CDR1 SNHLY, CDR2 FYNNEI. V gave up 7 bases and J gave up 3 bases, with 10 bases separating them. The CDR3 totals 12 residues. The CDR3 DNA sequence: TGTGCCAGCAAACCCGGGTACTACGAGCAGTACTTC. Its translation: CASKPGYYEQYF. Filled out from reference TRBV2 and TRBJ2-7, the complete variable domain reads EPEVTQTPSHQVTQMGQEVILRCVPISNHLYFYWYRQILGQKVEFLVSFYNNEISEKSEIFDDQFSVERPDGSNFTLKIRSTKLEDSAMYFCASKPGYYEQYFGPGTRLTVT.

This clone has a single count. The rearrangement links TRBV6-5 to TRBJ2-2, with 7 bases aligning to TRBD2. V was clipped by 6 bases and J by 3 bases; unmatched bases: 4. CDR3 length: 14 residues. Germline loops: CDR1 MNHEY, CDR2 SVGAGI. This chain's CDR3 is CASRREGHTGELFF. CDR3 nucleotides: TGTGCCAGCAGGAGGGAGGGCCACACCGGGGAGCTGTTTTTT.

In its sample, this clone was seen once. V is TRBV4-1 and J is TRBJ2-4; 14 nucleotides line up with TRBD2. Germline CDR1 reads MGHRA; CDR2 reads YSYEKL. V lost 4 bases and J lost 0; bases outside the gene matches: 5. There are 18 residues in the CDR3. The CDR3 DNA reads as TGCGCCAGCAGCCCGGGACTAGCGGGGGCCTTAGCCAAAAACATTCAGTACTTC. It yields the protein CASSPGLAGALAKNIQYF.